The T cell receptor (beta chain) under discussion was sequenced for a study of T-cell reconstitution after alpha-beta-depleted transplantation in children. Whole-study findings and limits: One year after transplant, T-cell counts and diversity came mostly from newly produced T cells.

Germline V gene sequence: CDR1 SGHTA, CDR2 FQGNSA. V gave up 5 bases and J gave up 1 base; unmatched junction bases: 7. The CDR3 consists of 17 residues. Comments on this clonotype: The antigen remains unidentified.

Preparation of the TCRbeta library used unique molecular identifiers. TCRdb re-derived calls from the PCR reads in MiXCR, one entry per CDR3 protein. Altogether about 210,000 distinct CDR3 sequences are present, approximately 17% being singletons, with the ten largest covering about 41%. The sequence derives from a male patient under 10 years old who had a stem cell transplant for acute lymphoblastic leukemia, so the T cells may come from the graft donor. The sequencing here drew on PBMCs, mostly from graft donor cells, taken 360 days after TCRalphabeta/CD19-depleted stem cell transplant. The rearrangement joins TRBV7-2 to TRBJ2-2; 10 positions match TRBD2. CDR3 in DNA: TGTGCCAGCAGCCCAATAGCGGGAGGCCTGAACACCGGGGAGCTGTTTTTT. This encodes CASSPIAGGLNTGELFF.